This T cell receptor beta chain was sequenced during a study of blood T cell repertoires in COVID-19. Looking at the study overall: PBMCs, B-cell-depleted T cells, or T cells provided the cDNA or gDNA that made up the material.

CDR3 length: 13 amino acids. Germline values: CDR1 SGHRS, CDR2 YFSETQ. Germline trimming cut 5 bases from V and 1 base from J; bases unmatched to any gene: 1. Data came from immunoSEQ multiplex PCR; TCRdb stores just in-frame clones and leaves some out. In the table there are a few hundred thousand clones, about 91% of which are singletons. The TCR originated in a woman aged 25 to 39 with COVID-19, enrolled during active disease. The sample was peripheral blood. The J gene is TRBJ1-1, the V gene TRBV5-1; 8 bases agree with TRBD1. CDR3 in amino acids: CASSGQGNTEAFF. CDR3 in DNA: TGCGCCAGCAGTGGACAGGGGAACACTGAAGCTTTCTTT.